The present T cell receptor beta chain was sequenced within a study of early T cells in non-severe SARS-CoV-2 infection. Study background: Sequencing used unsorted whole-blood bulk RNA, so chains lack pairing.

The library protocol tagged individual cDNA molecules with unique molecular identifiers. In TCRdb, the 5' RACE reads were re-called with MiXCR into one record per CDR3 protein. The sample has 85,000 to 95,000 distinct CDR3 sequences; over 12% are singletons. The V gene lost 3 bases and the J gene lost 5 bases, with 10 bases spanning the gap. The CDR3 runs to 13 residues. Germline V gives CDR1 MNHEY, CDR2 SVGAGI. This TCR was recovered from an adult who was a healthcare worker with PCR-confirmed SARS-CoV-2 infection or an uninfected control (not recorded which). Sequenced material: whole blood. The chain carries TRBV6-5 and TRBJ2-5; D could derive from TRBD1 or TRBD2 (5 bases each). The CDR3: CASSYGGVETQYF. The CDR3 coding sequence is TGTGCCAGCAGTTATGGGGGTGTTGAGACCCAGTACTTC.